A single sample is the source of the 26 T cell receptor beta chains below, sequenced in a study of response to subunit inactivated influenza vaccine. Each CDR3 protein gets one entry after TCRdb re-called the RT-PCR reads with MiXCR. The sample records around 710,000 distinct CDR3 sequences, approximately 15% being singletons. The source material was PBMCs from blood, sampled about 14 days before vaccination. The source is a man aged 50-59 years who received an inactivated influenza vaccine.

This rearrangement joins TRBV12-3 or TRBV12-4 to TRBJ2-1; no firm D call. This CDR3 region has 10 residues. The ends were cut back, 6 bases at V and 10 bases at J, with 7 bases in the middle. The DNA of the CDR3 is TGTGCCAGCAGCAACCGGGAGCAGTTCTTC. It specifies CASSNREQFF.

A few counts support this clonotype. CDR3 sequence reads: CASSLGGGINTEAFF. CDR3 nucleotide sequence: TGTGCCAGCAGTTTAGGAGGGGGCATCAACACTGAAGCTTTCTTT. The rearrangement links TRBV6-5 to TRBJ1-1, with TRBD1 identical over 7 bases. CDR1 and CDR2 (germline): MNHEY, SVGAGI. CDR3 length: 15 residues. Trimming at V came to 4 bases and at J to 2 bases, leaving 7 bases not matched to a gene.

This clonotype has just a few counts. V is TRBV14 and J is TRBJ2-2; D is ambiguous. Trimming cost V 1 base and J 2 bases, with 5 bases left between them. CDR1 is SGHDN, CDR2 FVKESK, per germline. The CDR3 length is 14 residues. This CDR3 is CASSQAGNTGELFF. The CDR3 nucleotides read TGTGCCAGCAGCCAAGCCGGTAACACCGGGGAGCTGTTTTTT.

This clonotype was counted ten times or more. The CDR3 reads CSVGQRNTGELFF. Written as DNA, the CDR3 is TGCAGCGTTGGTCAGAGGAACACCGGGGAGCTGTTTTTT. This chain links TRBV29-1 with TRBJ2-2; D is unresolved. This CDR3 is built from 13 residues. The V end lost 4 bases, the J end lost 1 base, and 7 bases lay between the germline ends. Germline CDR1 SQVTM, CDR2 ANQGSEA.

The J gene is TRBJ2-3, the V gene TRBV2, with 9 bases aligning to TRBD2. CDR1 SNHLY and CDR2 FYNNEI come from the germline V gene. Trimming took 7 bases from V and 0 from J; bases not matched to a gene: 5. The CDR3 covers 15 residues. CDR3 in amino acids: CASKLLAGSTDTQYF. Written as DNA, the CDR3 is TGTGCCAGCAAACTACTAGCGGGTAGCACAGATACGCAGTATTTT.

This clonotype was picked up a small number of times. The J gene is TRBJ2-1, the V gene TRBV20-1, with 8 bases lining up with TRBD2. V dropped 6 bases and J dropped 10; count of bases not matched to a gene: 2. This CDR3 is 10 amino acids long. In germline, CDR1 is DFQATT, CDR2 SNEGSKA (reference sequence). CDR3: CSARLAEQFF. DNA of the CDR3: TGCAGTGCCAGACTAGCGGAGCAGTTCTTC.

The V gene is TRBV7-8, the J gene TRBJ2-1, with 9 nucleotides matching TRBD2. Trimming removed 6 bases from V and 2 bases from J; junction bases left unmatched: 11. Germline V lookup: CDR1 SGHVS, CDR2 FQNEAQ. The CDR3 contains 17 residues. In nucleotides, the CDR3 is TGTGCCAGCAGTTCGATGGAGCGACTAGCGGCCTACAATGAGCAGTTCTTC. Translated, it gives CASSSMERLAAYNEQFF.

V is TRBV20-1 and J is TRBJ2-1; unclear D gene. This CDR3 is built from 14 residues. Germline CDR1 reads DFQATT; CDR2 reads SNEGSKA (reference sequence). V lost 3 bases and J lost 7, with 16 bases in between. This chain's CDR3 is CSARQRHIYNEQFF. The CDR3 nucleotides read TGCAGTGCTAGGCAAAGGCATATCTATAATGAGCAGTTCTTC.

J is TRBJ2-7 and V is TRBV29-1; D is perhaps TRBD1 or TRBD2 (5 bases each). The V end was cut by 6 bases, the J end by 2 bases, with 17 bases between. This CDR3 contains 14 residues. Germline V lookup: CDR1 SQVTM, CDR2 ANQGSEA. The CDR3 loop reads CSVGRGTRAYEQYF. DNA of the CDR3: TGCAGCGTGGGCCGAGGGACGAGAGCCTACGAGCAGTACTTC.

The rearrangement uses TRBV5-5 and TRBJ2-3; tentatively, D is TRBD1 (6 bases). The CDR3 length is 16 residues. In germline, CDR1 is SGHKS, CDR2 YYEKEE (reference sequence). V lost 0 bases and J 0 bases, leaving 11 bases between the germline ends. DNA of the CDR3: TGTGCCAGCAGCTTGGGACAGGTCGGAAGCACAGATACGCAGTATTTT. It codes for CASSLGQVGSTDTQYF.

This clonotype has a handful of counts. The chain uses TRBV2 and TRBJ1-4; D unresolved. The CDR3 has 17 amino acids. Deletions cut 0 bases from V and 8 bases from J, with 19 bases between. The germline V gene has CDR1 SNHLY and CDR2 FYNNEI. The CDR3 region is CASSEALPIWGSEKLFF. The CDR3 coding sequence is TGTGCCAGCAGTGAAGCGCTTCCAATCTGGGGAAGCGAAAAACTGTTTTTT. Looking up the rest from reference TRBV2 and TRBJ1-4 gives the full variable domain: EPEVTQTPSHQVTQMGQEVILRCVPISNHLYFYWYRQILGQKVEFLVSFYNNEISEKSEIFDDQFSVERPDGSNFTLKIRSTKLEDSAMYFCASSEALPIWGSEKLFFGSGTQLSVL.

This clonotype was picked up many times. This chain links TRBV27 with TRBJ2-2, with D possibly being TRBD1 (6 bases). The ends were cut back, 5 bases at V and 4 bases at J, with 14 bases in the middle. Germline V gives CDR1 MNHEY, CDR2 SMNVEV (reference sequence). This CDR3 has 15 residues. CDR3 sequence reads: CASSRTGLSTGELFF. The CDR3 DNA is TGTGCCAGCAGTAGAACAGGGTTGAGCACCGGGGAGCTGTTTTTT.

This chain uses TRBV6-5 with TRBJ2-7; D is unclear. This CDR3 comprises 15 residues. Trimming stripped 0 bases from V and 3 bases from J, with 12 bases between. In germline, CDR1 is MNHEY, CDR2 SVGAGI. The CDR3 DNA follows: TGTGCCAGCAGTTACTCGCCTGCCGACCTCTACGAGCAGTACTTC. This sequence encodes CASSYSPADLYEQYF.

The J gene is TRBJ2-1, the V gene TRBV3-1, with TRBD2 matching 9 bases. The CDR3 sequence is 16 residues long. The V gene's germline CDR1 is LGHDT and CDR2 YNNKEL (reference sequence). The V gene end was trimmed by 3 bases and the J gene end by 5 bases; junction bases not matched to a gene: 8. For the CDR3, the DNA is TGTGCCAGCAGCCATAGAGGTAGCGGGGGCCACAATGAGCAGTTCTTC. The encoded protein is CASSHRGSGGHNEQFF.

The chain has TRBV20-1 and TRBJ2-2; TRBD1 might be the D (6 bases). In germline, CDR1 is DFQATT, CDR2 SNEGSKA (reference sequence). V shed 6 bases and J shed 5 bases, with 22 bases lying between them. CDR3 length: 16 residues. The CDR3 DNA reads TGCAGTGCCAGAAGGAGTGGGGACACCTTGACCGGGGAGCTGTTTTTT. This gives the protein CSARRSGDTLTGELFF.

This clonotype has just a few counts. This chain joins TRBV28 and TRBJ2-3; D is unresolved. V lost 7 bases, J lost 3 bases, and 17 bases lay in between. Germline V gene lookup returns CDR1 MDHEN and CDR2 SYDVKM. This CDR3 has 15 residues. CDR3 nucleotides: TGTGCCAGCACCCCATCGGGCGTCACGACAGATACGCAGTATTTT. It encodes CASTPSGVTTDTQYF.

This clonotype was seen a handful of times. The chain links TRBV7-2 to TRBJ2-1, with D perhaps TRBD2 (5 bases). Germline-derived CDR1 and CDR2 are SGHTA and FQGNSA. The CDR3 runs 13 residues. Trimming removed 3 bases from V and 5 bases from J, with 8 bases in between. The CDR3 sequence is CASSFERNNEQFF. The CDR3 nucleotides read TGTGCCAGCAGCTTTGAGCGGAACAATGAGCAGTTCTTC.

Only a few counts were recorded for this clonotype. In DNA form, the CDR3 reads TGTGCCATCAGTGGGGCCCAGAGGACTAGCGGGACAGATGAGCAGTTCTTC. As protein: CAISGAQRTSGTDEQFF. V gene TRBV10-3 combines with J gene TRBJ2-1; TRBD2 matches 12 bases. The junction had 12 bases not matched to a gene; V was cut back by 4 bases and J by 8 bases. The germline CDR1 and CDR2 sequences are ENHRY and SYGVKD. CDR3 length equals 17 residues.

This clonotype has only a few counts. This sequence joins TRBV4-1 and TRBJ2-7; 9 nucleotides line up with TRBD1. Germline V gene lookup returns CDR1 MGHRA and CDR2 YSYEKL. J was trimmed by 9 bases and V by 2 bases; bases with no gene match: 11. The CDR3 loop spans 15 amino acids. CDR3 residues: CASSQTGTGWDGQYF. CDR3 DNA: TGCGCCAGCAGCCAAACCGGGACAGGGTGGGATGGGCAGTACTTC.

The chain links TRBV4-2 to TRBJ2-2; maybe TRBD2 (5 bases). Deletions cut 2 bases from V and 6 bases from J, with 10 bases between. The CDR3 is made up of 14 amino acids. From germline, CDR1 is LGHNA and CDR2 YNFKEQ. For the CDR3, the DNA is TGTGCCAGCAGCCAAATGAGGGCCTCCGGGGAGCTGTTTTTT. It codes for CASSQMRASGELFF.

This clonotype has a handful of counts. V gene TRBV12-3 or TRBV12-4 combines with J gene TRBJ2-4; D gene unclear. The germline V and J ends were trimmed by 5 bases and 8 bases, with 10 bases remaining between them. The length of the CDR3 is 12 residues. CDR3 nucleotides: TGTGCCAGCAGTCTTATCATTGACATTCAGTACTTC. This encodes CASSLIIDIQYF.

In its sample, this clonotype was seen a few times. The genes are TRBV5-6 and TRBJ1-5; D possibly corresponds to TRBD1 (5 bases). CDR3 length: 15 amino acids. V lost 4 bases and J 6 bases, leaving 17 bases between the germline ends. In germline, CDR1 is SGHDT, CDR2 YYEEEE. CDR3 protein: CASSRGLNPGQPQHF. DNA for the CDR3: TGTGCCAGCAGCAGGGGACTAAATCCTGGTCAGCCCCAGCATTTT.

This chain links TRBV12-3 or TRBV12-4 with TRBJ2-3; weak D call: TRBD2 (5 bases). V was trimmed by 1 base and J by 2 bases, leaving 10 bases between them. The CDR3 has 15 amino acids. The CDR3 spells CASSLEARATDTQYF. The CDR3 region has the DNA TGTGCCAGCAGTTTAGAAGCGAGGGCCACAGATACGCAGTATTTT.

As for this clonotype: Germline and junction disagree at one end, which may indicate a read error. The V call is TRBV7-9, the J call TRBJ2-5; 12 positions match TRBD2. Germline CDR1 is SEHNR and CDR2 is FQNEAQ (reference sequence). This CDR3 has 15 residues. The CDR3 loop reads CVSSTRLAGVETQYF. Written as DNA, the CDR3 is TGTGTCAGCAGCACCCGACTAGCGGGAGTCGAGACCCAGTACTTC.

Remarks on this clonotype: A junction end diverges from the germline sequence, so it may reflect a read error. For the CDR3, the DNA is TGTGCCAGCAGGCTGCAGCAGGGCGGGAGGGCCCCTGAGCACTTCTTC. It encodes CASRLQQGGRAPEHFF. This sequence joins TRBV5-5 and TRBJ2-1, with 9 bases aligning to TRBD2. This CDR3 is 16 amino acids long. In germline, CDR1 is SGHKS, CDR2 YYEKEE (reference sequence).

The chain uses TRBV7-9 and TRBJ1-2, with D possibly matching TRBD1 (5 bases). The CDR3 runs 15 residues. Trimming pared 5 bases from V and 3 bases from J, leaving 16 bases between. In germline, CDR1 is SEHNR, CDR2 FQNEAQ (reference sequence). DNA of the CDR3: TGTGCCAGCAGCCTAGGGGTCAGGGAAGACTATGGCTACACCTTC. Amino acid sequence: CASSLGVREDYGYTF.